Sequencing of this T cell receptor beta chain was carried out in a study of blood T cell repertoires in COVID-19. Across the study: T cells, B-cell-depleted T cells, or PBMCs provided the cDNA or gDNA that served as material.

Authors' analysis steps: Reference gene primer amplification yielded estimated nucleated cell counts. Only in-frame clones appear in the TCRdb table, and some are missing; sequencing was by immunoSEQ multiplex PCR. D and trimming come from the DNA, and the V and J calls and clone size come from that table. The sample consists of around 250,000 clones, around nine tenths of them appearing once. This clone was counted a single time. Germline V lookup: CDR1 MNHEY, CDR2 SMNVEV (reference sequence). This CDR3 is 15 amino acids long. The trim removed 6 bases at V and 5 bases at J, leaving 10 bases unmatched. Assignments of participants to cohorts depended upon their own reported clinical history. Recovery among Cohort 3 donors was established by two negative PCRs, clearance, or symptom resolution.

The sequenced material came from PBMCs or T cells enriched from blood (not recorded which). This chain uses TRBV27 with TRBJ1-5; 7 bases line up with TRBD1. The TCR was taken from a woman aged 45-60 years who had recovered from COVID-19. The CDR3 reads CASSPAGTDYQPQHF. DNA for the CDR3: TGTGCCAGCAGCCCAGCCGGGACAGACTATCAGCCCCAGCATTTT.